This T cell receptor (beta chain) was obtained from a study of identical twins' blood T cells (dated by TCRdb to 2013 to 2014). Looking at the study overall: Roughly 50 million Illumina reads were obtained across about twelve libraries, of which six were alpha-chain libraries and six were beta-chain libraries. TCR alpha and beta chain repertoires of three pairs of monozygous twins were compared using next-generation sequencing to assess genetic influence on repertoire formation. The investigation overall reported the following: The count of CDR3 clonotypes shared by two donors depended mainly on the product of the two donors' cloneset sizes, and twins did not clearly depart from this trend. Twin pairs were reported to be markedly more alike in V gene usage than unrelated donors were, even when looking at non-selected out-of-frame TCRbeta clonotypes. The study stated that the proposed role of the TCRalpha J segment in MHC recognition during thymic selection needs to be validated by independent studies. Because the twins were raised together, environmental influences could not be ruled out as an explanation for the similarity between twins. Among the most abundant TCRbeta clonotypes, each donor shared more CDR3 sequences with her twin than with unrelated donors.

This clonotype was counted between two and nine times. Its target antigen remains unknown. Per-nucleotide qualities are absent, and no much larger clonotype sits a single base away. The germline V gene yields SGHAT for CDR1 and FQNNGV for CDR2. From its cysteine to its phenylalanine, the CDR3 spans 14 amino acids. Here the CDR3 DNA is all that survives: 42 bases in frame from base 1. V was cut back by 1 base and J by 1 base, leaving a gap of 7 bases between them. The library was generated by 5' RACE. The reads were generated on an Illumina Genome Analyzer IIx. The RNA-based TCR cDNA libraries were made using a previously described protocol that was modified in several ways. Sample-specific barcodes were introduced on both ends of each TCR cDNA library during cDNA synthesis and amplification to prevent cross-contamination. The authors' pipeline ran thus. Each individual had between about 100,000 and nearly 550,000 identified clonotypes, and each library contained about 2.2 to 4 million CDR3-containing reads. Reads with improper barcode index combinations were discarded, after which clonesets were built for each library with the MiTCR software. MiTCR filtered or rescued low-quality reads and corrected PCR and sequencing errors when assembling CDR3 clonotypes. Artificial out-of-frame clonotypes were removed by being mapped to in-frame sequences, with one indel in the CDR3 allowed. Similarity of V and J gene usage between donors was measured as Jensen-Shannon divergence divided by mean entropy. TCRdb's own reprocessing of the public reads used fastp at Q25 and MiXCR and kept productive beta chains. Rows with a matching CDR3 protein are joined into one entry that keeps the most common DNA and genes. For this entry, the V and J calls and clone size follow TCRdb and not the study's own pipeline. The sample contains hundreds of thousands of distinct CDR3 sequences, about 28% of them found a single time. The ten largest clonotypes hold around 5.6% of the sample.

Six healthy women forming three monozygous twin pairs were used as donors. Each of the three twin pairs had been raised together, and the twins in each pair were thought likely to have encountered the same infectious agents and vaccines. RNA was isolated from peripheral blood mononuclear cells and used to prepare TCR cDNA libraries. The TCR was taken from a woman between 18 and 50 years old in good health. Recombination joined TRBV11-2 with TRBJ2-5; 6 matching bases give a weak D call of TRBD1. Sequenced material: PBMCs. This receptor carries the CDR3 CASSLVDSQETQYF. The sequence in DNA is TGTGCCAGCAGCTTAGTGGACAGCCAAGAGACCCAGTACTTC.